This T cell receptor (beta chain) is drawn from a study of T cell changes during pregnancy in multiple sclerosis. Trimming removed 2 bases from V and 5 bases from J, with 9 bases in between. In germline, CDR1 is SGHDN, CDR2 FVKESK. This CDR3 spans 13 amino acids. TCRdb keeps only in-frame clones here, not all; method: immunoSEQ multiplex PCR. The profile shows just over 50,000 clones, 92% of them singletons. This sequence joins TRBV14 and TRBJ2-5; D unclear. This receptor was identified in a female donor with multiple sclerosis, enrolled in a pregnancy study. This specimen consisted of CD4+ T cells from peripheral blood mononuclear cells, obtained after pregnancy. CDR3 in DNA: TGTGCCAGCAGCCAACGGTTGGGCGAGACCCAGTACTTC. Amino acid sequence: CASSQRLGETQYF.